A selection of T cell receptor beta chains follows, all from one sample in a study of post-analysis software for immune sequencing data. Each CDR3 protein gets one entry after TCRdb re-called the PCR reads with MiXCR. The table includes under 650,000 distinct CDR3 sequences, 44% detected once. Sample: blood. These receptors were obtained from a girl aged 5-17 years with multiple sclerosis. CDR3s include the opening cysteine and the closing phenylalanine or tryptophan. A D gene is named only where the DNA matches it firmly. Clone size is shown for a subset of rows, as once, few, many or a class of expanded clone.

cdr3_aa,cdr3_nt,d_call,j_call,v_call,clone_size
CSVGGRNYGYTF,TGCAGCGTTGGGGGGAGAAACTATGGCTACACCTTC,.,TRBJ1-2,TRBV29-1,few
CASSSRSGEPGETQYF,TGTGCCAGCAGCAGCCGCAGCGGGGAGCCGGGAGAGACCCAGTACTTC,.,TRBJ2-5,TRBV21-1,few
CASSSSTGRPEAFF,TGCGCCAGCAGCTCAAGCACAGGGCGCCCTGAAGCTTTCTTT,.,TRBJ1-1,TRBV5-1,.
CASSLRDRESVKLFF,TGTGCCAGCAGCCTCCGGGACAGGGAGTCGGTAAAACTGTTTTTT,TRBD1,TRBJ1-4,TRBV11-2,.
CAGSFGTGSTDTQYF,TGCGCCGGCAGCTTCGGGACAGGGTCCACAGATACGCAGTATTTT,TRBD1,TRBJ2-3,TRBV5-1,.
CASSPWGAKLFF,TGTGCCAGCAGTCCTTGGGGGGCTAAACTGTTTTTT,.,TRBJ1-4,TRBV12-3/TRBV12-4,.
CASTPGGRVNTEAFF,TGTGCCAGCACCCCAGGGGGGCGGGTGAACACTGAAGCTTTCTTT,TRBD1,TRBJ1-1,TRBV27,few
CASSYPLDTQYF,TGTGCCAGCAGTTACCCGTTGGATACGCAGTATTTT,.,TRBJ2-3,TRBV6-2/TRBV6-3,.
CASRIQGGGYTF,TGTGCCAGCAGGATTCAGGGGGGTGGCTACACCTTC,TRBD1,TRBJ1-2,TRBV6-5,.
CASSLRLAGVINEQFF,TGCGCCAGCAGCTTGAGGCTAGCGGGAGTGATCAATGAGCAGTTCTTC,TRBD2,TRBJ2-1,TRBV5-1,few
CASSAGTEDKNIQYF,TGTGCCAGCAGTGCCGGGACAGAGGACAAAAACATTCAGTACTTC,TRBD1,TRBJ2-4,TRBV9,.
CSAGPGTGIYEQYF,TGCAGTGCGGGTCCCGGGACAGGGATCTACGAGCAGTACTTC,TRBD1,TRBJ2-7,TRBV20-1,few